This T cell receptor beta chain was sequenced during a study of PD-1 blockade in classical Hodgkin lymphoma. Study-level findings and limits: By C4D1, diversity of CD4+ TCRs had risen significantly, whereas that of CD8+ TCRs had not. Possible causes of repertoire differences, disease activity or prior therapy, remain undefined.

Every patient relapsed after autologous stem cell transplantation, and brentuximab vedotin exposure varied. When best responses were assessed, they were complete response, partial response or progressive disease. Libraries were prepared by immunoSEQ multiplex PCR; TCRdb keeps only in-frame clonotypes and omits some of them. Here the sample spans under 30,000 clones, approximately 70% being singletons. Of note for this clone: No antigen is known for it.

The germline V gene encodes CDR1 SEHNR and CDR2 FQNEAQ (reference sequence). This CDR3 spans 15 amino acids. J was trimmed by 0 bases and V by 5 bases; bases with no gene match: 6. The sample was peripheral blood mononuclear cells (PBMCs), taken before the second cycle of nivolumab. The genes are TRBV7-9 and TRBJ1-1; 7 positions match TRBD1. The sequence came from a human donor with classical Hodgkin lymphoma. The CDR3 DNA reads TGTGCCAGCAGCCCCCAGGACAGGATGAACACTGAAGCTTTCTTT. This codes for CASSPQDRMNTEAFF.